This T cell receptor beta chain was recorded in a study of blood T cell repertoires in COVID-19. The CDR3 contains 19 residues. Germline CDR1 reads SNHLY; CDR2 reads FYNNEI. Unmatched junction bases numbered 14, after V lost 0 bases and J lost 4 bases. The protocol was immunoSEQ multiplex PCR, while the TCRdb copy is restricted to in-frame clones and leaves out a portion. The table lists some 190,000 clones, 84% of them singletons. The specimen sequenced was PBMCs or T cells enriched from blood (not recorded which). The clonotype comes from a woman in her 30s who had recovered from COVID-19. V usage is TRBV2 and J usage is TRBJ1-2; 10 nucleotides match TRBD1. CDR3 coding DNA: TGTGCCAGCAGTGAAGCGCAGGGGACAGGGGTTCTCGCGACCTATGGCTACACCTTC. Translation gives CASSEAQGTGVLATYGYTF.